This T cell receptor (beta chain) was observed in a study of memory CD8 T cells in hepatitis C reinfection. Study-wide context: Reinfection meant HCV RNA positivity after two negatives ≥60 days apart. Between 3 and 8 weeks after reinfection detection, peak samples were drawn.

This clone has only one observation. Time point: peak reinfection, 3 to 8 weeks after reinfection detection. The sorted cells went straight to TCR sequencing with no prior in vitro expansion. Donors came from people who inject drugs enrolled in HEPCO, Canada. Some clones are missing from TCRdb's copy, which holds only in-frame ones; the method was immunoSEQ multiplex PCR. The data show about 45,000 clones, approximately 90% seen once. The sequence was obtained from a man between 18 and 29 years old with hepatitis C virus infection. What was sequenced was naive CD8+ T cells sorted from blood.

The CDR3 sequence is CASSQATDHYEQYF. Here the CDR3 DNA reads TGCGCCAGCAGCCAAGCTACAGACCACTACGAGCAGTACTTC. The chain links TRBV4-1 to TRBJ2-7; D gene uncertain. This CDR3 is 14 amino acids long. Germline V gene lookup returns CDR1 MGHRA and CDR2 YSYEKL. Trimming removed 1 base at V and 3 bases at J, with 10 bases between.